This T cell receptor beta chain was sequenced for a study of T-cell reconstitution after alpha-beta-depleted transplantation in children. Preparation of the TCRbeta library was carried out with unique molecular identifiers. One entry per CDR3 protein results from TCRdb running MiXCR on the PCR reads. The data hold about 22,000 distinct CDR3 sequences, with approximately 10% observed a single time. Germline V gene sequence: CDR1 MNHNS, CDR2 SASEGT. The CDR3 covers 15 residues. The V gene lost 5 bases and the J gene lost 2 bases, with 16 bases spanning the gap. With regard to this clonotype: A much larger clone differs from this one at a single base, so this may be a read error.

The sequencing used PBMCs from the stem cell graft donor, collected from the stem cell graft. The sequence derives from a human donor who donated a stem cell graft to a child with chronic granulomatous disease. The V call is TRBV6-1, the J call TRBJ2-7, with D perhaps TRBD2 (6 bases). CDR3 residues: CASSPGGRAAYEQYF. Here the CDR3 DNA reads TGTGCCAGCAGTCCCGGGGGTCGGGCCGCCTACGAGCAGTACTTC.